These 31 T cell receptor beta chains were all obtained from the same sample, sequenced in a study of T-cell memory formation after mild COVID-19. MiXCR, applied by TCRdb to the 5' RACE reads, yields one record per CDR3 protein. The sample lists about 610,000 distinct CDR3 sequences, around 16% occurring once. The source material was PBMCs or a T cell subset sorted from them (not recorded which). The receptor source for this set is an adult woman who had mild COVID-19 (a few samples of this study predate the infection). Cell type and time point are not known.

This clonotype was observed a handful of times. The genes are TRBV3-1 and TRBJ2-7; D remains unclear. Per the germline V gene, CDR1 is LGHDT and CDR2 is YNNKEL (reference sequence). The V end was cut by 3 bases, the J end by 6 bases, with 6 bases between. The CDR3 is 11 residues long. The CDR3 reads CASSQLGEQYF. In DNA, the CDR3 is TGTGCCAGCAGCCAGTTGGGCGAGCAGTACTTC.

The table lists this clonotype with a few counts. The J gene is TRBJ1-2, the V gene TRBV19; possible D gene TRBD1, 6 bases. Germline-derived CDR1 and CDR2 are LNHDA and SQIVND (reference sequence). The CDR3 spans 15 residues. The V end lost 5 bases, the J end lost 5 bases, and 18 bases lay between the germline ends. For the CDR3, the DNA is TGTGCCAGTAGTTCCCCCTTGAGGGGGAGGTATGGCTACACCTTC. As protein: CASSSPLRGRYGYTF.

This clonotype turned up a few times. This chain connects TRBV20-1 to TRBJ2-4, with D maybe TRBD1 (6 bases). Germline CDR1 DFQATT, CDR2 SNEGSKA (reference sequence). The CDR3 is made up of 16 amino acids. With 5 bases removed from V and 6 bases from J, the gap between germline ends came to 23 bases. CDR3 amino acids: CSADCRDWVGGNIQYF. For the CDR3, the DNA is TGCAGTGCTGATTGCCGGGATTGGGTAGGGGGAAACATTCAGTACTTC.

This clonotype has ten or more counts. The chain couples TRBV5-1 to TRBJ1-1, with D possibly matching TRBD1 (6 bases). CDR1 and CDR2 from the germline V gene are SGHRS and YFSETQ. The ends were cut back, 7 bases at V and 0 bases at J, with 28 bases in the middle. The length of the CDR3 is 19 residues. The DNA for the CDR3 is TGCGCCAGCGCATTCAGGTATCTACGCCAGGGGAGGTTGAACACTGAAGCTTTCTTT. Protein sequence: CASAFRYLRQGRLNTEAFF. Complete variable domain (other parts from reference TRBV5-1 and TRBJ1-1): KAGVTQTPRYLIKTRGQQVTLSCSPISGHRSVSWYQQTPGQGLQFLFEYFSETQRNKGNFPGRFSGRQFSNSRSEMNVSTLELGDSALYLCASAFRYLRQGRLNTEAFFGQGTRLTVV.

This chain uses TRBV7-9 with TRBJ1-2; tentative D call: TRBD1 (6 bases). The germline V gene encodes CDR1 SEHNR and CDR2 FQNEAQ (reference sequence). This CDR3 region has 15 residues. Trimming took 0 bases from V and 6 from J, leaving 14 bases between them. In DNA, the CDR3 is TGTGCCAGCAGCTTAGCGGGCAGGGGAAGGGATGGCTACACCTTC. It specifies CASSLAGRGRDGYTF.

The rearrangement joins TRBV7-9 to TRBJ2-7; perhaps TRBD2 as D (6 bases). CDR3 length: 16 amino acids. V dropped 5 bases and J dropped 4 bases, with 21 bases sitting between them. Germline V gene data show CDR1 as SEHNR and CDR2 as FQNEAQ (reference sequence). This chain's CDR3 is CASSPRVSGANYEQYF. The DNA of the CDR3 is TGTGCCAGCAGCCCTCGAGTGTCGGGAGCCAATTACGAGCAGTACTTC.

The chain joins TRBV20-1 to TRBJ1-1, with 7 nucleotides matching TRBD1. The V gene's germline CDR1 is DFQATT and CDR2 SNEGSKA (reference sequence). The V and J ends lost 3 bases and 6 bases, in that order; junction bases with no gene match: 10. The CDR3 spans 14 residues. The CDR3 region has the DNA TGCAGTGCTAGGAGGGGACAGACGGGCGCTGAAGCTTTCTTT. Translated, it gives CSARRGQTGAEAFF.

V and J are TRBV7-8 and TRBJ1-5; D may be TRBD1 (6 bases). Trimming took 5 bases from V and 3 from J, leaving 11 bases between them. There are 14 residues in the CDR3. In germline, CDR1 is SGHVS, CDR2 FQNEAQ. The DNA for the CDR3 is TGTGCCAGCAGCCGCCAGGGGTTCAATCAGCCCCAGCATTTT. Protein product: CASSRQGFNQPQHF.

A few counts support this clonotype. This chain links TRBV29-1 with TRBJ1-3; TRBD1 matches 8 bases. Germline-derived CDR1 and CDR2 are SQVTM and ANQGSEA. CDR3 length: 14 residues. J gave up 2 bases and V 4 bases, and 4 bases lay outside the gene matches. The CDR3 nucleotides read TGCAGCGTTGCCGCAGGGGGCCCTGGAAACACCATATATTTT. It specifies CSVAAGGPGNTIYF.

The CDR3 DNA sequence: TGTGCCAGCAGCTTGGGTAGCGGGAGGGAGTACAATGAGCAGTTCTTC. Protein: CASSLGSGREYNEQFF. This sequence joins TRBV7-9 and TRBJ2-1; 11 nucleotides agree with TRBD2. V dropped 3 bases and J dropped 4; count of bases not matched to a gene: 5. The CDR3 has 16 amino acids. From germline, CDR1 is SEHNR and CDR2 FQNEAQ (reference sequence).

In this sample, this clonotype turned up a few times. The genes are TRBV7-9 and TRBJ2-1; possibly TRBD1 for D (6 bases). Trimming pared 4 bases from V and 4 bases from J, leaving 14 bases between. In germline, CDR1 is SEHNR, CDR2 FQNEAQ (reference sequence). This CDR3 has 15 residues. The CDR3 DNA reads TGTGCCAGCAGCTCCCGGGACACTTTTTACAATGAGCAGTTCTTC. Its protein product is CASSSRDTFYNEQFF.

The chain links TRBV20-1 to TRBJ2-7, with D perhaps TRBD2 (6 bases). Germline assignment: CDR1 DFQATT and CDR2 SNEGSKA (reference sequence). With 6 bases removed from V and 7 bases from J, the gap between germline ends came to 19 bases. CDR3 length: 13 amino acids. CDR3 bases: TGCAGTGCGAAACCGGGCTCCCGGGGGGAGCAGTACTTC. It encodes CSAKPGSRGEQYF.

This clonotype has just a few counts. This rearrangement joins TRBV18 to TRBJ1-2, with TRBD1 matching over 10 bases. The CDR3 contains 16 residues. CDR1 and CDR2 (germline): KGHSH, LQKENI. With 1 base clipped from V and 8 bases from J, the junction kept 10 bases outside the gene matches. The CDR3 DNA reads as TGTGCCAGCTCACCACGTGACAGGGGGCAATCAGGGGGCTACACCTTC. Translated: CASSPRDRGQSGGYTF.

The chain is built from TRBV19 and TRBJ1-2; D might be TRBD1 (5 bases). V lost 8 bases, J lost 8 bases, and 12 bases lay in between. The germline gives CDR1 LNHDA, CDR2 SQIVND (reference sequence). The CDR3 is made up of 11 amino acids. CDR3 amino acids: CASRFGAGYTF. CDR3 sequence (DNA): TGTGCCAGTCGATTTGGGGCCGGCTACACCTTC.

This clonotype was counted a few times. The chain employs TRBV29-1 and TRBJ2-5, with unresolved D. V was pared by 3 bases and J by 4 bases, with 12 bases between. The germline CDR1 and CDR2 sequences are SQVTM and ANQGSEA. The CDR3 covers 13 residues. CDR3 protein: CSVDGRLGETQYF. CDR3 nucleotides: TGCAGCGTTGACGGCAGATTGGGAGAGACCCAGTACTTC.

This rearrangement joins TRBV11-2 to TRBJ2-5, with 12 bases identical to TRBD1. Germline V gene data show CDR1 as SGHAT and CDR2 as FQNNGV. With 2 bases clipped from V and 4 bases from J, the junction kept 8 bases outside the gene matches. CDR3 length equals 17 residues. The CDR3 loop reads CASSLPGQGALGETQYF. CDR3 coding DNA: TGTGCCAGCAGCTTACCGGGACAGGGGGCTTTAGGAGAGACCCAGTACTTC.

J is TRBJ2-1 and V is TRBV30; D is uncertain. CDR1 and CDR2 from the germline V gene are GTSNPN and SVGIG (reference sequence). V gave up 2 bases and J gave up 0 bases, with 11 bases separating them. This CDR3 is built from 15 residues. For the CDR3, the DNA is TGTGCCTGGAGTCAGACCAGAGGCTCCTACAATGAGCAGTTCTTC. Translated: CAWSQTRGSYNEQFF.

V and J are TRBV29-1 and TRBJ2-1, with TRBD2 matching 10 bases. Germline CDR1 and CDR2: SQVTM and ANQGSEA. CDR3 length equals 15 residues. Trimming at V came to 4 bases and at J to 3 bases, leaving 6 bases not matched to a gene. The CDR3 DNA follows: TGCAGCGTTGTGCTAGCGGGAGTCGTCTACAATGAGCAGTTCTTC. Its translation: CSVVLAGVVYNEQFF.

This clonotype was counted a few times. The genes are TRBV5-1 and TRBJ2-7; 12 bases map to TRBD2. Unmatched junction bases numbered 5, after V lost 7 bases and J lost 0 bases. Germline values: CDR1 SGHRS, CDR2 YFSETQ. This CDR3 contains 15 residues. The CDR3 bases are TGCGCCAGCGGCACTAGCGGGGGGAGCTCCTACGAGCAGTACTTC. Translated: CASGTSGGSSYEQYF.

V is TRBV7-8 and J is TRBJ2-1; 8 bases are shared with TRBD2. Germline CDR1 is SGHVS and CDR2 is FQNEAQ. This CDR3 has 13 amino acids. V dropped 5 bases and J dropped 8; count of bases not matched to a gene: 5. The CDR3 loop reads CASSRRGDHEQFF. CDR3 in DNA: TGTGCCAGCAGCCGGCGGGGGGACCATGAGCAGTTCTTC.

In this sample, this clonotype turned up a few times. The V call is TRBV5-1, the J call TRBJ2-1, with D tentatively TRBD1 (6 bases). Germline V gene sequence: CDR1 SGHRS, CDR2 YFSETQ. Trimming took 3 bases from V and 5 from J, leaving 12 bases between them. This CDR3 is 14 amino acids long. CDR3 in DNA: TGCGCCAGCAGCTACCGGACAGAAAACAATGAGCAGTTCTTC. As protein: CASSYRTENNEQFF.

The rearrangement joins TRBV6-5 to TRBJ2-1; 11 nucleotides line up with TRBD1. Germline V gives CDR1 MNHEY, CDR2 SVGAGI. Trimming cost V 0 bases and J 5 bases; bases outside gene matches: 15. CDR3 length equals 20 residues. The CDR3 here is CASSYSLPNTGTGGNNEQFF. Here the CDR3 DNA reads TGTGCCAGCAGTTACTCGCTGCCGAATACCGGGACAGGGGGAAACAATGAGCAGTTCTTC.

The chain employs TRBV6-5 and TRBJ2-3; TRBD1 or TRBD2 may be the D gene (5 bases each). CDR1 MNHEY and CDR2 SVGAGI come from the germline V gene. Between the trimmed V and J ends, which lost 2 bases and 0 bases, there was a span of 12 bases. This CDR3 has 16 residues. The CDR3 here is CASSYEGMASTDTQYF. As DNA, the CDR3 is TGTGCCAGCAGTTACGAGGGGATGGCTAGCACAGATACGCAGTATTTT.

The sample holds a few counts of this clonotype. The chain carries TRBV2 and TRBJ2-4, with D possibly being TRBD1 or TRBD2 (5 bases each). The V gene lost 6 bases and the J gene lost 0 bases, with 12 bases spanning the gap. The CDR3 runs 15 residues. Germline CDR1 SNHLY, CDR2 FYNNEI. The DNA for the CDR3 is TGTGCCAGCAGGGTTGGGGGTCTAGCCAAAAACATTCAGTACTTC. The encoded protein is CASRVGGLAKNIQYF.

This chain links TRBV7-9 with TRBJ2-2; a possible D gene is TRBD1 (5 bases). This CDR3 contains 16 residues. Germline V gene data show CDR1 as SEHNR and CDR2 as FQNEAQ (reference sequence). The ends were cut back, 5 bases at V and 0 bases at J, with 13 bases in the middle. As DNA, the CDR3 is TGTGCCAGCAGCCTCTCTCAGGGCACGAACACCGGGGAGCTGTTTTTT. This codes for CASSLSQGTNTGELFF.

This clonotype came up a few times. The rearrangement links TRBV12-3 or TRBV12-4 to TRBJ2-1; 13 nucleotides match TRBD2. The CDR3 has 20 amino acids. The ends lost 2 bases at V and 6 bases at J; junction bases unmatched: 16. CDR3 DNA sequence: TGTGCCAGCAGTTTAAGGGGGAATGGGACTAGCGGGAAGGTTAGCAATGAGCAGTTCTTC. Translation: CASSLRGNGTSGKVSNEQFF.

This clonotype showed up just a few times. The V gene is TRBV29-1, the J gene TRBJ1-1, with 8 nucleotides matching TRBD1. Germline trimming cut 0 bases from V and 9 bases from J; bases unmatched to any gene: 6. Germline lookup yields CDR1 SQVTM and CDR2 ANQGSEA. The CDR3 totals 13 residues. DNA of the CDR3: TGCAGCGTTGAAGATCGGACAGGGCCTCAAGCTTTCTTT. Protein sequence: CSVEDRTGPQAFF.

This clonotype was detected only a few times. The genes are TRBV18 and TRBJ2-1; TRBD2 aligns across 14 bases. CDR3 length: 18 amino acids. CDR1 is KGHSH, CDR2 LQKENI, per germline. V was clipped by 1 base and J by 0 bases; unmatched bases: 2. The CDR3 region is CASSPRGLAGGSYNEQFF. CDR3 DNA: TGTGCCAGCTCACCACGTGGACTAGCGGGGGGCTCCTACAATGAGCAGTTCTTC.

The CDR3 loop reads CAITRAGLASNEQYF. DNA for the CDR3: TGTGCCATCACCCGCGCCGGACTAGCGTCGAACGAGCAGTACTTC. V usage is TRBV10-3 and J usage is TRBJ2-7; 9 bases map to TRBD2. This CDR3 contains 15 residues. The germline CDR1 and CDR2 sequences are ENHRY and SYGVKD. V lost 7 bases and J lost 5; bases outside the gene matches: 12.

The chain carries TRBV18 and TRBJ2-1; the D is unclear. The CDR3 has 15 amino acids. CDR1 is KGHSH and CDR2 is LQKENI in the germline V gene. Trimming pared 3 bases from V and 4 bases from J, leaving 13 bases between. CDR3 protein: CASSPIRYAYNEQFF. CDR3 sequence (DNA): TGTGCCAGCTCACCGATCCGGTACGCATACAATGAGCAGTTCTTC.

This clonotype was recorded many times. The genes are TRBV12-3 or TRBV12-4 and TRBJ1-1; possible D gene TRBD1, 6 bases. The V end was cut by 6 bases, the J end by 2 bases, with 13 bases between. This CDR3 has 14 residues. The CDR3 protein is CASSPTGFNTEAFF. The CDR3, as DNA: TGTGCCAGCAGCCCTACAGGGTTTAACACTGAAGCTTTCTTT.